The rows below give T cell receptor beta chains drawn from one sample of a study of T cells expressing NK-cell markers. TCRdb re-called the 5' RACE reads; one entry per CDR3 protein, DNA not given. Its table records 300,000 to 450,000 distinct CDR3 sequences. The sequenced sample consisted of blood T cells: a sorted CD56 or NKG2C T cell subset, CD4+ or CD8+ T cells, or bulk PBMC T cells (not recorded which). These TCRs come from a man aged 18-69 years in good health. CDR3s include the opening cysteine and the closing phenylalanine or tryptophan. The order of the fields is J gene, V gene, CDR3 length, CDR3 protein.

j_call: TRBJ2-5; v_call: TRBV3-1; cdr3_length: 16; cdr3_aa: CASSQDRSSGGWTQYF
j_call: TRBJ1-2; v_call: TRBV11-2; cdr3_length: 13; cdr3_aa: CASSLGVGDRDTF
j_call: TRBJ2-1; v_call: TRBV20-1; cdr3_length: 16; cdr3_aa: CSARDPLAGEDNEQFF
j_call: TRBJ2-3; v_call: TRBV19; cdr3_length: 18; cdr3_aa: CASSIPGGLAGAFDTQYF
j_call: TRBJ2-5; v_call: TRBV3-1; cdr3_length: 15; cdr3_aa: CASRAYFGGAETQYF
j_call: TRBJ1-5; v_call: TRBV12-3/TRBV12-4; cdr3_length: 13; cdr3_aa: CASSLAGTQPQHF
j_call: TRBJ2-7; v_call: TRBV29-1; cdr3_length: 17; cdr3_aa: CSSLAGGARSLSYEQYF
j_call: TRBJ2-1; v_call: TRBV5-4; cdr3_length: 15; cdr3_aa: CAIQGGLRGGNEQFF
j_call: TRBJ1-2; v_call: TRBV20-1; cdr3_length: 14; cdr3_aa: CSARVGHRTYGYTF
j_call: TRBJ1-4; v_call: TRBV9; cdr3_length: 15; cdr3_aa: CASSPDPTTNEKLFF
j_call: TRBJ1-2; v_call: TRBV20-1; cdr3_length: 13; cdr3_aa: CSASLTDSYGYTF
j_call: TRBJ1-1; v_call: TRBV5-1; cdr3_length: 16; cdr3_aa: CASSLVDRRLNTEAFF
j_call: TRBJ1-6; v_call: TRBV12-5; cdr3_length: 14; cdr3_aa: CASGFGQGDSPLHF
j_call: TRBJ2-2; v_call: TRBV5-1; cdr3_length: 16; cdr3_aa: CASSLRGVTNTGELFF
j_call: TRBJ2-1; v_call: TRBV29-1; cdr3_length: 13; cdr3_aa: CSVEGGSYNEQFF
j_call: TRBJ2-7; v_call: TRBV2; cdr3_length: 16; cdr3_aa: CASSAQGRGQYYEQYF
j_call: TRBJ2-7; v_call: TRBV18; cdr3_length: 14; cdr3_aa: CASSTAGQAYEQYF
j_call: TRBJ2-1; v_call: TRBV7-9; cdr3_length: 14; cdr3_aa: CASSSSGGSNEQFF
j_call: TRBJ2-4; v_call: TRBV3-1; cdr3_length: 15; cdr3_aa: CASSQDLARTNIQYF
j_call: TRBJ1-2; v_call: TRBV3-1; cdr3_length: 14; cdr3_aa: CASSQYISNYGYTF
j_call: TRBJ2-2; v_call: TRBV9; cdr3_length: 14; cdr3_aa: CASSVAGRTGELFF
j_call: TRBJ1-1; v_call: TRBV9; cdr3_length: 14; cdr3_aa: CASSGRSPNTEAFF
j_call: TRBJ2-2; v_call: TRBV11-2; cdr3_length: 15; cdr3_aa: CASSLSPINTGELFF
j_call: TRBJ2-6; v_call: TRBV6-1; cdr3_length: 16; cdr3_aa: CASSEGLLNGANVLTF
j_call: TRBJ1-3; v_call: TRBV29-1; cdr3_length: 11; cdr3_aa: CSVVTGNTIYF
j_call: TRBJ2-1; v_call: TRBV25-1; cdr3_length: 17; cdr3_aa: CASSGLSGTRSYNEQFF
j_call: TRBJ1-2; v_call: TRBV12-3/TRBV12-4; cdr3_length: 16; cdr3_aa: CASSSIGQGTNYGYTF
j_call: TRBJ2-2; v_call: TRBV2; cdr3_length: 17; cdr3_aa: CASTPGLAGGNTGELFF
j_call: TRBJ1-1; v_call: TRBV7-9; cdr3_length: 16; cdr3_aa: CASSLRNGSRNTEAFF
j_call: TRBJ2-1; v_call: TRBV5-1; cdr3_length: 12; cdr3_aa: CASTGLVEEQFF
j_call: TRBJ1-6; v_call: TRBV5-1; cdr3_length: 15; cdr3_aa: CASSLGTGRNSPLHF
j_call: TRBJ2-5; v_call: TRBV5-1; cdr3_length: 15; cdr3_aa: CASSLGVKLQETQYF
j_call: TRBJ2-3; v_call: TRBV6-5; cdr3_length: 17; cdr3_aa: CASSYSSGGDASDTQYF
j_call: TRBJ2-2; v_call: TRBV11-2; cdr3_length: 15; cdr3_aa: CASSLTWGATGELFF
j_call: TRBJ2-1; v_call: TRBV4-1; cdr3_length: 16; cdr3_aa: CASSHLSGKKNNEQFF